This is a list of T cell receptor beta chains from one sample in a study of T cell responses to AZD1222 COVID-19 vaccine. Using immunoSEQ multiplex PCR, the repertoire was profiled, and TCRdb retains in-frame clones only, with some absent. This sample has around 150,000 clones, with about 90% found just once. Sequencing was performed on peripheral blood, taken on day 0 of AZD1222 vaccination. The origin of the receptors is an adult in good health. Each CDR3 is given with its conserved first and last residue. D genes are given only for firm matches. The size of a clone is reported for some rows only, either as once, few or many, or as a class for expanded clones.

v_gene	d_gene	abundance	j_gene	CDR3aa	CDR3nt
TRBV5-6	.	.	TRBJ2-3	CASSLVTTDTQYF	TGTGCCAGCAGCTTGGTCACGACAGATACGCAGTATTTT
TRBV7-9	.	once	TRBJ1-4	CASRSSNEKLFF	TGTGCCAGCAGGAGTAGTAATGAAAAACTGTTTTTT
TRBV4-1	TRBD1	once	TRBJ1-4	CASSPGQGWEKLFF	TGCGCCAGCAGCCCTGGACAGGGATGGGAAAAACTGTTTTTT
TRBV7-2	TRBD1	.	TRBJ1-5	CASSSGTGRQPQHF	TGTGCCAGCAGCTCGGGGACAGGAAGGCAGCCCCAGCATTTT
TRBV4-2	TRBD2	.	TRBJ2-5	CASSQWQGGEETQYF	TGTGCCAGCAGCCAATGGCAGGGAGGGGAAGAGACCCAGTACTTC
TRBV10-3	.	.	TRBJ1-1	CAISELNSLRVSTEAFF	TGTGCCATCAGTGAGCTCAACTCCTTAAGGGTGTCCACTGAAGCTTTCTTT
TRBV6-2/TRBV6-3	TRBD1	.	TRBJ1-2	CASSYTLEGGLTF	TGTGCCAGCAGTTACACCCTAGAAGGGGGCCTCACCTTC
TRBV25-1	.	.	TRBJ2-7	CASSGGTEDHF	TGTGCCAGCAGTGGGGGGACGGAGGATCACTTC
TRBV5-4	TRBD2	once	TRBJ2-3	CASSPLAGADTQYF	TGTGCCAGCAGCCCACTAGCGGGAGCCGATACGCAGTATTTT
TRBV28	.	.	TRBJ2-7	CASSPQGSTYEQYF	TGTGCCAGCAGTCCCCAGGGCTCAACCTACGAGCAGTACTTC
TRBV29-1	TRBD1	.	TRBJ1-1	CSARLSRTGTGPKNTEAFF	TGCAGCGCTAGACTAAGTAGGACAGGGACCGGACCAAAGAACACTGAAGCTTTCTTT
TRBV7-2	TRBD1	.	TRBJ1-2	CASSPATGNHYGYTF	TGTGCCAGCAGCCCGGCGACAGGGAACCACTATGGCTACACCTTC
TRBV30	.	few	TRBJ1-6	CAWTEASPPPLHF	TGTGCCTGGACGGAAGCCAGCCCACCACCCCTCCACTTT
TRBV6-5	TRBD1	.	TRBJ1-5	CASSSTGMFNQPQHF	TGTGCCAGCAGTTCGACAGGGATGTTCAATCAGCCCCAGCATTTT
TRBV15	TRBD2	.	TRBJ2-2	CATSRVSSSGGLNTGELFF	TGTGCCACCAGCAGAGTGTCGTCTAGCGGGGGCTTGAACACCGGGGAGCTGTTTTTT
TRBV10-3	TRBD1	.	TRBJ1-2	CAIKAQGAGYTF	TGTGCCATCAAGGCGCAGGGGGCTGGCTACACCTTC
TRBV30	.	.	TRBJ1-3	CAWSVPNQGNTIYF	TGTGCCTGGAGTGTACCAAACCAAGGAAACACCATATATTTT
TRBV4-2	TRBD1	.	TRBJ2-2	CASSQVGTGNTGELFF	TGTGCCAGCAGCCAAGTAGGGACAGGGAACACCGGGGAGCTGTTTTTT
TRBV11-2	TRBD1	.	TRBJ1-1	CASSFGAGGETEAFF	TGTGCCAGCAGCTTTGGGGCAGGGGGTGAGACTGAAGCTTTCTTT
TRBV19	TRBD1	.	TRBJ1-1	CASSHEWDRETNTEAFF	TGTGCCAGTAGTCACGAATGGGACAGGGAGACGAACACTGAAGCTTTCTTT
TRBV27	.	.	TRBJ1-2	CASSNLMGGDYGYTF	TGTGCCAGCAGCAATTTAATGGGGGGCGACTATGGCTACACCTTC
TRBV5-1	.	.	TRBJ1-1	CASSPSRGTHTEAFF	TGCGCCAGCAGCCCCTCCCGGGGGACCCACACTGAAGCTTTCTTT
TRBV10-3	TRBD1	.	TRBJ2-2	CAISESRTGDTGELFF	TGTGCCATCAGTGAGTCCCGGACAGGGGACACCGGGGAGCTGTTTTTT
TRBV27	TRBD1	.	TRBJ2-7	CASTPQGSSYEQYF	TGTGCCAGCACCCCACAGGGGAGCTCCTACGAGCAGTACTTC
TRBV12-3/TRBV12-4	.	.	TRBJ1-2	CALGTYYGYTF	TGTGCCCTCGGGACCTACTATGGCTACACCTTC
TRBV11-2	TRBD1	.	TRBJ2-7	CASSLGGGTGGSGQYF	TGTGCCAGCAGCTTAGGAGGCGGGACAGGAGGTTCGGGGCAGTACTTC
TRBV7-6	.	.	TRBJ2-1	CASSFPGYNEQFF	TGTGCCAGCAGCTTCCCGGGGTACAATGAGCAGTTCTTC
TRBV3-1/TRBV3-2	TRBD2	.	TRBJ2-5	CASSQDSGSDQETQYF	TGTGCCAGCAGCCAAGATAGCGGGTCGGACCAAGAGACCCAGTACTTC
TRBV6-1	TRBD1	once	TRBJ1-2	CASSEEEGQSYGYTF	TGTGCCAGCAGTGAGGAGGAGGGACAGTCCTATGGCTACACCTTC
TRBV7-2	.	.	TRBJ1-5	CASSLAAADQPQHF	TGTGCCAGCAGCTTAGCGGCGGCGGATCAGCCCCAGCATTTT
TRBV30	TRBD2	.	TRBJ2-3	CAWSVGRGGQDTQYF	TGTGCCTGGAGTGTGGGGCGGGGGGGCCAAGATACGCAGTATTTT
TRBV2	.	.	TRBJ1-2	CASSVRGLRVGGYTF	TGTGCCAGCAGTGTCCGGGGGCTAAGGGTGGGAGGCTACACCTTC
TRBV19	.	.	TRBJ1-1	CATSRVGRMNTEAFF	TGTGCCACCAGCAGGGTGGGGCGCATGAACACTGAAGCTTTCTTT
TRBV2	TRBD2	.	TRBJ2-4	CASSDLRGGSGNIQYF	TGTGCCAGCAGTGATTTGCGGGGGGGCTCGGGTAACATTCAGTACTTC
TRBV6-2/TRBV6-3	TRBD1	once	TRBJ1-1	CASSNQDVAFADRGFPEAFF	TGTGCCAGCAGTAACCAGGACGTCGCGTTTGCGGACAGGGGCTTTCCTGAAGCTTTCTTT
TRBV27	.	.	TRBJ2-7	CASSSSGGINEQYF	TGTGCCAGCAGTTCCTCCGGAGGGATCAACGAGCAGTACTTC
TRBV9	TRBD1	.	TRBJ2-7	CASSQRDRAHYEQYF	TGTGCCAGCAGCCAACGGGACAGGGCGCACTACGAGCAGTACTTC
TRBV29-1	.	.	TRBJ1-5	CSIRADGNQPQHF	TGCAGCATACGGGCCGATGGCAATCAGCCCCAGCATTTT
TRBV5-4	.	.	TRBJ1-3	CASSFGGNTIYF	TGTGCCAGCAGCTTCGGGGGAAACACCATATATTTT
TRBV19	.	.	TRBJ2-6	CASSIPRSGANVLTF	TGTGCCAGTAGTATACCACGCTCTGGGGCCAACGTCCTGACTTTC
TRBV7-3	.	.	TRBJ2-3	CASSSQPGPWYTQYF	TGTGCCAGCAGCTCACAACCGGGACCCTGGTATACGCAGTATTTT
TRBV6-6	.	.	TRBJ1-5	CASLPGGGNQPQHF	TGTGCCAGCCTCCCGGGGGGCGGTAATCAGCCCCAGCATTTT
TRBV27	.	.	TRBJ1-1	CASSLSGFTEAFF	TGTGCCAGCAGTTTATCCGGGTTCACTGAAGCTTTCTTT
TRBV9	TRBD1	.	TRBJ1-2	CASSVAVRQGDYGYTF	TGTGCCAGCAGCGTTGCCGTGCGACAGGGAGACTATGGCTACACCTTC
TRBV7-3	.	.	TRBJ1-1	CASSPGGRMNTEAFF	TGTGCCAGCAGCCCAGGCGGGAGGATGAACACTGAAGCTTTCTTT
TRBV9	.	.	TRBJ1-6	CASSAGVPNSPLHF	TGTGCCAGCAGCGCTGGGGTCCCCAATTCACCCCTCCACTTT
TRBV29-1	TRBD1	once	TRBJ2-7	CSVRGTVTYEQYF	TGCAGCGTGAGGGGGACAGTTACCTACGAGCAGTACTTC
TRBV7-2	.	.	TRBJ2-5	CASSWAPGGREETQYF	TGTGCCAGCAGCTGGGCCCCTGGGGGGCGGGAAGAGACCCAGTACTTC
TRBV7-6	TRBD1	.	TRBJ1-1	CASSLATGTNTEAFF	TGTGCCAGCAGCTTAGCGACAGGGACGAACACTGAAGCTTTCTTT
TRBV5-1	TRBD1	.	TRBJ1-5	CASSLIGRGGNQPQHF	TGCGCCAGCAGCCTGATTGGCAGGGGGGGCAATCAGCCCCAGCATTTT
TRBV18	.	.	TRBJ2-4	CASSRGPESLAKNIQYF	TGTGCCAGCTCACGGGGGCCAGAATCCTTAGCCAAAAACATTCAGTACTTC
TRBV5-1	TRBD1	.	TRBJ2-7	CASSSTGTVYEQYF	TGCGCCAGCAGCAGCACCGGGACAGTGTACGAGCAGTACTTC